Listed below are T cell receptor beta chains from one sample, sequenced in a study of cytomegalovirus exposure and HLA in healthy donors. Only in-frame clones appear in the TCRdb table, and some are missing; sequencing was by immunoSEQ multiplex PCR. The table shows around 130,000 clones, with around 70% occurring only once. The specimen sequenced was PBMCs. The source is a man aged 35 to 55 in good health and CMV-seropositive. Each CDR3 is given with its conserved first and last residue. D genes are given only for firm matches. Some rows have no size entry. The others give once, few or many, or a class for an expanded clone.

>TRBV7-2|-|-|TRBJ2-7
TGTGCCAGCAGCTTAACAAGCGAGCAGTACTTC
CASSLTSEQYF
>TRBV18|-|-|TRBJ1-1
TGTGCCAGCTCACCACTGGAGAAGAACACTGAAGCTTTCTTT
CASSPLEKNTEAFF
>TRBV11-3|few|-|TRBJ2-3
TGTGCCAGCAGTATGGTCCAGCGATGGAGCGGGCGCGCAGATACGCAGTATTTT
CASSMVQRWSGRADTQYF
>TRBV30|-|-|TRBJ2-5
TGTGCCTGGAGTGCCGACTTGACGGAGACCCAGTACTTC
CAWSADLTETQYF
>TRBV5-5|-|-|TRBJ2-7
TGTGCCAGCAGCTTTATGCAGGGGAGTTCGGAGCAGTACTTC
CASSFMQGSSEQYF
>TRBV4-1|-|TRBD1|TRBJ1-3
TGCGCCAGCAGCCCCCTGGGGACAGGGGCGAACTCTGGAAACACCATATATTTT
CASSPLGTGANSGNTIYF
>TRBV2|-|TRBD1|TRBJ2-3
TGTGCCAGCAGTGAGCGGAGAGGGACAGGGAATTGGGATACGCAGTATTTT
CASSERRGTGNWDTQYF
>TRBV5-1|-|-|TRBJ2-7
TGCGCCAGCAGCTTGGGATCAAGCGGAGACTACGAGCAGTACTTC
CASSLGSSGDYEQYF
>TRBV19|few|TRBD2|TRBJ2-1
TGTGCCAGTAGTATCTCCGCCGGGAGGCGGGAGGAGCAGTTCTTC
CASSISAGRREEQFF
>TRBV19|-|TRBD1|TRBJ1-5
TGTGCCAGTAGTATCAGGGACAGGGGTCAGCCCCAGCATTTT
CASSIRDRGQPQHF
>TRBV5-4|-|-|TRBJ2-3
TGTGCCAGCAGCTTAAGCGGCAGCACAGATACGCAGTATTTT
CASSLSGSTDTQYF
>TRBV28|few|-|TRBJ2-1
TGTGCCAGCTTCAGCCGGCAGGGCAATGAGCAGTTCTTC
CASFSRQGNEQFF
>TRBV7-9|-|-|TRBJ1-2
TGTGCCAGCAGCTTAGTCGGGGGTGGCTACACCTTC
CASSLVGGGYTF
>TRBV27|-|TRBD1|TRBJ2-3
TGTGCCACCTTAGTTGGCGGACAGGGTACGCAGTATTTT
CATLVGGQGTQYF
>TRBV19|-|-|TRBJ1-2
TGTGCCAGTAGTATTATGCTATCCTATGGCTACACCTTC
CASSIMLSYGYTF
>TRBV28|-|TRBD1|TRBJ1-5
TGTGCCAGCAGTTCGACAGGGGGAACGAATCAGCCCCAGCATTTT
CASSSTGGTNQPQHF
>TRBV6-5|few|-|TRBJ1-5
TGTGCCAGCCGGGGAATCGGAAGGAATCAGCCCCAGCATTTT
CASRGIGRNQPQHF
>TRBV4-1|-|TRBD1|TRBJ2-6
TGCGCCAGCAGCCAAAAGGGGGCCTCTGGGGCCAACGTCCTGACTTTC
CASSQKGASGANVLTF
>TRBV7-9|-|-|TRBJ2-7
TGTGCCAGCAGCTACGCCCCTAACGAGCAGTACTTC
CASSYAPNEQYF
>TRBV2|-|TRBD1|TRBJ1-2
TGTGCCAGCAGAGGACAGGTCCATGGCTACACCTTC
CASRGQVHGYTF
>TRBV5-1|-|TRBD1|TRBJ1-1
TGCGCCAGCAGAGAAACAGGGGTGGACACTGAAGCTTTCTTT
CASRETGVDTEAFF
>TRBV13|-|TRBD2|TRBJ2-3
TGTGCCAGCAGCCCCGGGACTATCGTCACAGATACGCAGTATTTT
CASSPGTIVTDTQYF
>TRBV14|once|TRBD2|TRBJ2-1
TGTGCCAGCAGCCAGCGGGAGTTGGGATTTGGCAATGAGCAGTTCTTC
CASSQRELGFGNEQFF
>TRBV28|few|TRBD2|TRBJ2-3
TGTGCCAGCAGTACGCGGGGGGAGGGCATAACAGATACGCAGTATTTT
CASSTRGEGITDTQYF
>TRBV5-1|-|-|TRBJ1-3
TGCGCCAGCAGCTTAGGACTTTCCAGCTCTGGAAACACCATATATTTT
CASSLGLSSSGNTIYF
>TRBV2|-|-|TRBJ1-2
TGTGCCAGCAGTCCAAGGTCACAGGGAAGAGCATTAACTAACTATGGCTACACCTTC
CASSPRSQGRALTNYGYTF
>TRBV14|-|TRBD2|TRBJ2-5
TGTGCCAGCAGCAAATGGACTAGCGGCCAAGAGACCCAGTACTTC
CASSKWTSGQETQYF
>TRBV13|-|TRBD2|TRBJ2-1
TGTGCCAGCAGCTTAGCTAGCGGGAGTAGGAATGAGCAGTTCTTC
CASSLASGSRNEQFF
>TRBV5-1|-|TRBD2|TRBJ2-1
TGCGCCAGCAGCTTGGGAACAAGCGGGGGAGTTACCAATGAGCAGTTCTTC
CASSLGTSGGVTNEQFF
>TRBV4-1|-|TRBD2|TRBJ2-2
TGCGCCAGCAGCCCCGGGGGGTTCGGGGAGCTGTTTTTT
CASSPGGFGELFF
>TRBV14|-|TRBD1|TRBJ1-4
TGTGCCAGCAGCCAGAGGGACAGGTTTAGTCGGACTAATGAAAAACTGTTTTTT
CASSQRDRFSRTNEKLFF
>TRBV5-1|-|-|TRBJ1-6
TGCGCCAGCAGCTTGGAGGGCAGGGGAGATTCACCCCTCCACTTT
CASSLEGRGDSPLHF
>TRBV19|-|TRBD1|TRBJ1-1
TGTGCCAGTAGTATAACTCCGACAGGGGGCTTTGAAGCTTTCTTT
CASSITPTGGFEAFF
>TRBV11-2|few|-|TRBJ2-5
TGTGCCAGCAGCTTAGGAGGGAGCAACCAAGAGACCCAGTACTTC
CASSLGGSNQETQYF
>TRBV6-4|-|TRBD2|TRBJ2-3
TGTGCCAGCAGTGAGGCGGGAGTGGCAGATACGCAGTATTTT
CASSEAGVADTQYF
>TRBV7-2|-|-|TRBJ1-5
TGTGCCAGCAGCTTCCCCGGGGGTCAGCCCCAGCATTTT
CASSFPGGQPQHF
>TRBV7-9|-|-|TRBJ1-1
TGTTCCAGCAGCCCCCCGCGCACTGAAGCTTTCTTT
CSSSPPRTEAFF
>TRBV5-8|-|TRBD2|TRBJ2-3
TGTGCCAGCAGCTTGGGCGGGGGGACAGATACGCAGTATTTT
CASSLGGGTDTQYF
>TRBV10-3|-|TRBD1|TRBJ1-1
TGTGCCATCAAAGGGGGCTTGTGGAACACTGAAGCTTTCTTT
CAIKGGLWNTEAFF
>TRBV7-6|-|TRBD2|TRBJ2-2
TGTGCCAGCAGCACTAGCGGGGGGGCCACCGGGGAGCTGTTTTTT
CASSTSGGATGELFF
>TRBV10-2|-|-|TRBJ1-5
TGCGCCAGCAGGGAGGAGTATAGCAATCAGCCCCAGCATTTT
CASREEYSNQPQHF
>TRBV27|-|-|TRBJ2-3
TGTGCCAGCAGTGAACTAGTTCTCACAGATACGCAGTATTTT
CASSELVLTDTQYF
>TRBV11-3|-|-|TRBJ1-1
TGTGCCAGCAGCTTAGACGGGTCGGGTGAAGCTTTCTTT
CASSLDGSGEAFF
>TRBV6-5|-|TRBD1|TRBJ2-7
TGTGCCAGCAAACTTGGGACAGACTTCTACGAGCAGTACTTC
CASKLGTDFYEQYF
>TRBV30|-|-|TRBJ1-2
TGTGCCTGGAGTGTAGGCCTGCCGAGGGTTAAGGGCTACACCTTC
CAWSVGLPRVKGYTF
>TRBV27|-|TRBD1|TRBJ1-1
TGTGCCAGCAGTGCTGGACAGGGCAGAGGGAACACTGAAGCTTTCTTT
CASSAGQGRGNTEAFF
>TRBV9|-|TRBD2|TRBJ2-3
TGTGCCAGCAGCGTAGGCCGGCGGGCGGGAGCAGATACGCAGTATTTT
CASSVGRRAGADTQYF
>TRBV10-3|-|TRBD1|TRBJ2-5
TGTGCCATCAGTGAGAGGACAGGGGGTAGGGAGACCCAGTACTTC
CAISERTGGRETQYF
>TRBV5-1|-|-|TRBJ1-1
TGCGCCAGCAGCTTGGACAGTCTAACCCTTGAAGCTTTCTTT
CASSLDSLTLEAFF
>TRBV7-8|-|TRBD2|TRBJ2-7
TGTGCCAGCAGCCTGCTAGCGGGAGGGTTATACGAGCAGTACTTC
CASSLLAGGLYEQYF
>TRBV29-1|-|TRBD2|TRBJ2-7
TGCAGCGTTGACGCCGGGACTAGCGAAACCTACGAGCAGTACTTC
CSVDAGTSETYEQYF
>TRBV5-1|-|TRBD1|TRBJ1-1
TGCGCCAGCAGCTCCGGGACAGGCAACATGAACACTGAAGCTTTCTTT
CASSSGTGNMNTEAFF
>TRBV7-7|-|-|TRBJ2-3
TGTGCCAGCAGCTTAACACAATTTGATACGCAGTATTTT
CASSLTQFDTQYF
>TRBV5-4|-|TRBD1|TRBJ1-1
TGTGCCAGCAGCGCCCGGGACAGGGCTGAAGCTTTCTTT
CASSARDRAEAFF
>TRBV25-1|-|-|TRBJ1-1
TGTGCCAGCATGAACGGTTATACTGAAGCTTTCTTT
CASMNGYTEAFF
>TRBV18|-|-|TRBJ1-1
TGTGCCAGCTCACCACTACCCACAGGGATGGAGGTAGCTTTCTTT
CASSPLPTGMEVAFF
>TRBV2|-|-|TRBJ1-1
TGTGCCAGCAGTGCAGGGATTCGCACTGAAGCTTTCTTT
CASSAGIRTEAFF
>TRBV7-9|-|-|TRBJ2-5
TGTGCCAGCAGCTTAGTGGGGGCCCAAGAGACCCAGTACTTC
CASSLVGAQETQYF
>TRBV21-1|-|-|TRBJ1-1
TGTGCCAGCAGCCTTCGGGGGGCACGGGTGATGAACACTGAAGCCTTCTTT
CASSLRGARVMNTEAFF
>TRBV27|-|TRBD1|TRBJ1-4
TGTGCCAGCAGCCACAGGGGGCGCTGGGAAAAACTGTTTTTT
CASSHRGRWEKLFF